These T cell receptor beta chains were read from a single sample in a study of shared clonotypes between healthy human individuals. The repertoire was sequenced with immunoSEQ multiplex PCR; TCRdb's copy has only in-frame clones and lacks some. This sample has more than 1.2 million clones; just under 99% occur once, and the top ten carry 0.3% to 0.45%. The sequenced material came from naive CD4+ T cells sorted from blood. The receptors shown here come from a man younger than 45 in good health. CDR3s include the opening cysteine and the closing phenylalanine or tryptophan. Clone size is stated in some rows and not others, as once, few, many or a class when expanded.

size: NA; V: TRBV11-2; length: 14; J: TRBJ2-1; CDR3: CASSLSGYINEQFF
size: NA; V: TRBV5-4; length: 16; J: TRBJ1-1; CDR3: CASSLGSGHLGTEAFF
size: once; V: TRBV2; length: 16; J: TRBJ2-3; CDR3: CASSESLAQGADTQYF
size: once; V: TRBV9; length: 15; J: TRBJ1-1; CDR3: CASSVTGQGNTEAFF
size: once; V: TRBV28; length: 12; J: TRBJ1-5; CDR3: CASSPLAQPQHF
size: NA; V: TRBV5-1; length: 14; J: TRBJ2-1; CDR3: CASSQREAYNEQFF
size: NA; V: TRBV4-3; length: 13; J: TRBJ2-1; CDR3: CASSPSYSGSCFF
size: NA; V: TRBV5-1; length: 13; J: TRBJ1-2; CDR3: CASSLQGNYGYTF
size: NA; V: TRBV18; length: 15; J: TRBJ2-7; CDR3: CASSPGAGNSYEQYF
size: NA; V: TRBV15; length: 13; J: TRBJ2-5; CDR3: CATSRGMRETQYF
size: NA; V: TRBV2; length: 13; J: TRBJ2-7; CDR3: CASRASQVYEQYF
size: NA; V: TRBV4-1; length: 17; J: TRBJ1-5; CDR3: CASSHRDGIRVGQPQHF
size: NA; V: TRBV5-1; length: 18; J: TRBJ2-1; CDR3: CASSATDSSLFSYNEQFF
size: NA; V: TRBV7-9; length: 16; J: TRBJ2-1; CDR3: CASSLRSSYSYNEQFF
size: NA; V: TRBV7-9; length: 15; J: TRBJ2-7; CDR3: CASSTRQGTSYEQYF
size: NA; V: TRBV6-1; length: 13; J: TRBJ1-2; CDR3: CASETGGAYGYTF
size: once; V: TRBV7-2; length: 13; J: TRBJ1-5; CDR3: CASSLWVSQPQHF
size: NA; V: TRBV5-3; length: 14; J: TRBJ2-4; CDR3: CARRPQQGENIQYF
size: NA; V: TRBV4-3; length: 15; J: TRBJ2-1; CDR3: CASSRGQGSWNEQFF
size: NA; V: TRBV19; length: 16; J: TRBJ1-5; CDR3: CATATTGITGNQPQHF
size: NA; V: TRBV9; length: 13; J: TRBJ2-3; CDR3: CASSVVGADTQYF
size: NA; V: TRBV9; length: 17; J: TRBJ2-7; CDR3: CASSPILSAGRAYEQYF
size: NA; V: TRBV2; length: 11; J: TRBJ2-7; CDR3: CASSGYREQYF
size: NA; V: TRBV18; length: 16; J: TRBJ2-1; CDR3: CASSPTGQGPYNEQFF
size: NA; V: TRBV7-7; length: 14; J: TRBJ2-7; CDR3: CASIHPSGAYEQYF
size: NA; V: TRBV7-9; length: 15; J: TRBJ2-5; CDR3: CASSLSGVGWETQYF
size: NA; V: TRBV6-1; length: 16; J: TRBJ2-1; CDR3: CASSDDWVSGRHEQFF
size: NA; V: TRBV11-2; length: 16; J: TRBJ2-1; CDR3: CASSPSSGSSYNEQFF
size: NA; V: TRBV28; length: 14; J: TRBJ1-2; CDR3: CASSSPGWAYGYTF
size: NA; V: TRBV7-2; length: 14; J: TRBJ2-1; CDR3: CASSSGGIVYEQFF
size: once; V: TRBV18; length: 18; J: TRBJ2-2; CDR3: CASSPGPRLAGGPGELFF
size: NA; V: TRBV5-1; length: 14; J: TRBJ2-7; CDR3: CASSTQGKSYEQYF
size: NA; V: TRBV5-1; length: 15; J: TRBJ1-1; CDR3: CASSLGTQLSTEAFF
size: NA; V: TRBV7-9; length: 18; J: TRBJ2-1; CDR3: CASSLAGTSGRRYNEQFF
size: NA; V: TRBV10-3; length: 16; J: TRBJ2-6; CDR3: CAISFSGTAGANVLTF
size: once; V: TRBV7-9; length: 16; J: TRBJ2-1; CDR3: CASNSGRARPYNEQFF
size: NA; V: TRBV18; length: 14; J: TRBJ2-5; CDR3: CASSQGLNQETQYF
size: NA; V: TRBV7-9; length: 14; J: TRBJ1-1; CDR3: CASSHPGRGTEAFF
size: NA; V: TRBV6-1; length: 13; J: TRBJ1-5; CDR3: CASGNSRNQPQHF
size: NA; V: TRBV5-1; length: 15; J: TRBJ1-1; CDR3: CASSLAPGWDTEAFF
size: NA; V: TRBV2; length: 11; J: TRBJ2-7; CDR3: CASRVSYEQYF
size: once; V: TRBV7-6; length: 15; J: TRBJ1-2; CDR3: CASSPSGRGNYGYTF
size: NA; V: TRBV19; length: 18; J: TRBJ2-2; CDR3: CASSTSDGTGFVTGELFF
size: NA; V: TRBV2; length: 12; J: TRBJ2-7; CDR3: CASSRSGGEQYF
size: NA; V: TRBV10-3; length: 13; J: TRBJ1-1; CDR3: CAISDVREAEAFF
size: NA; V: TRBV28; length: 14; J: TRBJ2-7; CDR3: CATRGPNHADEQYF
size: NA; V: TRBV27; length: 16; J: TRBJ1-1; CDR3: CASSFQLGGPNTEAFF
size: once; V: TRBV28; length: 15; J: TRBJ2-7; CDR3: CASTPTTGNLYEQYF
size: NA; V: TRBV25-1; length: 15; J: TRBJ1-2; CDR3: CASSEPRQGDYGYTF
size: NA; V: TRBV14; length: 16; J: TRBJ1-4; CDR3: CASSNRTGVINEKLFF
size: NA; V: TRBV5-1; length: 15; J: TRBJ1-1; CDR3: CASSSGQGGGTEAFF
size: NA; V: TRBV11-3; length: 13; J: TRBJ2-2; CDR3: CASSPGITGELFF
size: once; V: TRBV2; length: 13; J: TRBJ2-1; CDR3: CASTLAEYNEQFF